This T cell receptor (beta chain) was identified in a study of shared clonotypes between healthy human individuals. Study-wide findings and caveats: The donor pool, a small one, limited the genetic and exposure-history diversity represented.

From CD4+ cells came CD45RA+ naive and CD45RA-negative memory subsets. For this clone: As yet, its antigen is unknown.

This table comes from immunoSEQ multiplex PCR, and its TCRdb copy is limited to in-frame clones, with some not included. The table has more than 1.2 million clones, 98% seen once. The V and J ends lost 2 bases and 4 bases respectively, with 18 bases between them. This CDR3 contains 16 residues. In germline, CDR1 is LGHNA, CDR2 YNFKEQ. The sequence derives from a man aged 25 to 45 in good health. The rearrangement uses TRBV4-2 and TRBJ2-7; D is unresolved. Sequencing used naive CD4+ T cells sorted from blood. The subset is: CD45RA+ positively selected. The CDR3 sequence is CASSQTETKGIYEQYF. The CDR3 DNA is TGTGCCAGCAGCCAAACCGAGACAAAAGGAATATACGAGCAGTACTTC.